The 17 T cell receptor beta chains listed next were all sequenced from one sample in a study of cytomegalovirus exposure and HLA in healthy donors. PCR involved 60 Vbeta and 13 Jbeta primers. Sequencing was performed with immunoSEQ multiplex PCR; in TCRdb, only in-frame clones are kept and a portion is missing. In the table there are some 190,000 clones, around 82% of which are singletons. The sample consisted of PBMCs. All receptors derive from a young woman in good health and CMV-seropositive.

The rearrangement links TRBV28 to TRBJ1-3; D unresolved. The CDR3 runs to 12 residues. Germline V CDR1 and CDR2: MDHEN, SYDVKM. Trimming cost V 8 bases and J 2 bases, with 7 bases left between them. This CDR3 is CASYSAGNTIYF. The CDR3 DNA reads TGTGCCAGCTACTCGGCTGGAAACACCATATATTTT.

This sequence joins TRBV9 and TRBJ1-2, with TRBD1 matching 8 bases. The V segment lost 0 bases and the J segment 4 bases; nucleotides outside the gene matches: 2. The CDR3 is 14 residues long. Germline CDR1 is SGDLS and CDR2 is YYNGEE. As DNA, the CDR3 is TGTGCCAGCAGCGTAGGGACAGGGTTCTATGGCTACACCTTC. It specifies CASSVGTGFYGYTF.

This clone came up a few times. This chain connects TRBV7-2 to TRBJ2-5, with 8 bases aligning to TRBD2. This CDR3 comprises 15 residues. V trimming: 4 bases; J trimming: 5 bases; junction bases outside the gene matches: 9. CDR1 and CDR2 (germline): SGHTA, FQGNSA. Here the CDR3 reads CASSWDRAGGETQYF. In nucleotides, the CDR3 is TGTGCCAGCAGCTGGGACCGCGCGGGGGGTGAGACCCAGTACTTC.

The J gene is TRBJ2-5, the V gene TRBV2, with TRBD2 matching over 7 bases. Germline V CDR1 and CDR2: SNHLY, FYNNEI. There are 13 residues in the CDR3. V shed 8 bases and J 4 bases; nucleotides not matched to a gene: 7. The CDR3 coding sequence is TGTGCCAGCCCGGTCCGGGGGGTAGAGACCCAGTACTTC. This translates into CASPVRGVETQYF.

V gene TRBV2 combines with J gene TRBJ2-1, with 7 nucleotides matching TRBD1. CDR1 and CDR2 from the germline V gene are SNHLY and FYNNEI. This CDR3 is built from 14 residues. The trim removed 6 bases at V and 7 bases at J, leaving 9 bases unmatched. The CDR3 region is CASSYRDRENEQFF. Written as DNA, the CDR3 is TGTGCCAGCAGCTACCGGGACAGAGAAAATGAGCAGTTCTTC.

In DNA, the CDR3 is TGTGCCAGCGGGCGAGAGACTAGCGGGGGGGCCGAAGACACCGGGGAGCTGTTTTTT. Translated: CASGRETSGGAEDTGELFF. This chain uses TRBV28 with TRBJ2-2; 14 bases agree with TRBD2. There are 19 residues in the CDR3. Germline trimming cut 8 bases from V and 3 bases from J; bases unmatched to any gene: 14. Germline CDR1 MDHEN, CDR2 SYDVKM. Looking up the rest from reference TRBV28 and TRBJ2-2 gives the full variable domain: DVKVTQSSRYLVKRTGEKVFLECVQDMDHENMFWYRQDPGLGLRLIYFSYDVKMKEKGDIPEGYSVSREKKERFSLILESASTNQTSMYLCASGRETSGGAEDTGELFFGEGSRLTVL.

This sequence joins TRBV28 and TRBJ2-7; a possible D gene is TRBD1 (6 bases). The CDR3 extends over 14 amino acids. V shed 5 bases and J shed 6 bases, with 17 bases lying between them. The germline gives CDR1 MDHEN, CDR2 SYDVKM. CDR3 sequence: CASSLRTEGTEQYF. CDR3 nucleotides: TGTGCCAGCAGTCTACGGACAGAGGGTACCGAGCAGTACTTC. The entire variable domain, with the rest obtained from reference TRBV28 and TRBJ2-7, is as follows: DVKVTQSSRYLVKRTGEKVFLECVQDMDHENMFWYRQDPGLGLRLIYFSYDVKMKEKGDIPEGYSVSREKKERFSLILESASTNQTSMYLCASSLRTEGTEQYFGPGTRLTVT.

This clone was recorded only once. The chain links TRBV29-1 to TRBJ1-5; D is unresolved. CDR3 size: 13 residues. Trimming removed 5 bases at V and 3 bases at J, with 11 bases between. Germline CDR1 SQVTM, CDR2 ANQGSEA. CDR3 nucleotides: TGCAGCGTTCGACAATCTATCAATCAGCCCCAGCATTTT. Translation gives CSVRQSINQPQHF.

The V call is TRBV7-6, the J call TRBJ2-1, with TRBD1 matching 9 bases. V was clipped by 4 bases and J by 0 bases; unmatched bases: 4. CDR3 length: 16 residues. Germline V CDR1 and CDR2: SGHVS, FNYEAQ. CDR3 in amino acids: CASSSQTGGSYNEQFF. The CDR3 nucleotides read TGTGCCAGCAGCTCCCAGACAGGGGGCTCCTACAATGAGCAGTTCTTC.

This chain connects TRBV11-3 to TRBJ2-7; 9 bases agree with TRBD2. Germline CDR1 SGHNT, CDR2 YENEEA. After removal of 2 bases from V and 1 base from J, the junction contained 3 bases not matched to a gene. CDR3 length: 15 residues. The CDR3 loop reads CASSLRLAGSYEQYF. The CDR3 nucleotides are TGTGCCAGCAGCTTACGGCTAGCGGGGTCCTACGAGCAGTACTTC.

The V gene is TRBV28, the J gene TRBJ1-2, with 9 bases aligning to TRBD1. Germline values: CDR1 MDHEN, CDR2 SYDVKM. The CDR3 is 14 residues long. Trimming at V came to 4 bases and at J to 4 bases, leaving 4 bases not matched to a gene. Here the CDR3 DNA reads TGTGCCAGCAGTTGGGGGACAGGGTTCTATGGCTACACCTTC. This translates into CASSWGTGFYGYTF.

The V and J genes are TRBV5-1 and TRBJ2-7; D perhaps matches TRBD2 (6 bases). Germline-derived CDR1 and CDR2 are SGHRS and YFSETQ. Trimming stripped 4 bases from V and 5 bases from J, with 19 bases between. The CDR3 covers 15 residues. The CDR3 DNA is TGCGCCAGCAGCCTCTGGACCGGCGGGGTGGACGAGCAGTACTTC. This codes for CASSLWTGGVDEQYF.

The genes are TRBV11-2 and TRBJ2-5; TRBD2 matches at 7 bases. The J call may be faulty, since TRBJ2-7 better matches the DNA end. This CDR3 is 15 amino acids long. Germline V gene data show CDR1 as SGHAT and CDR2 as FQNNGV. CDR3 sequence reads: CASSLGAGYAYEQYF. The CDR3 nucleotides read TGTGCCAGCAGCTTAGGAGCGGGGTACGCCTACGAGCAGTACTTC.

The chain couples TRBV7-2 to TRBJ2-2; 9 bases are shared with TRBD2. V was clipped by 2 bases and J by 5 bases; unmatched bases: 9. The CDR3 totals 17 residues. Germline V gene data show CDR1 as SGHTA and CDR2 as FQGNSA. Here the CDR3 reads CASSLFGTSSATGELFF. CDR3 nucleotide sequence: TGTGCCAGCAGCTTATTCGGGACTAGCTCGGCAACCGGGGAGCTGTTTTTT.

V and J are TRBV7-9 and TRBJ2-3; 7 nucleotides line up with TRBD2. The CDR3 is 16 amino acids. The J segment lost 0 bases and the V segment lost 4 bases, leaving 7 bases of the junction unmatched. The V gene's germline CDR1 is SEHNR and CDR2 FQNEAQ (reference sequence). The CDR3 sequence: CASSSWGGTSTDTQYF. Here the CDR3 DNA reads TGTGCCAGCAGCTCGTGGGGGGGAACTAGCACAGATACGCAGTATTTT.

The chain carries TRBV4-3 and TRBJ1-2; 8 bases agree with TRBD1. CDR3 length: 15 amino acids. Germline trimming cut 3 bases from V and 7 bases from J; bases unmatched to any gene: 10. Germline CDR1 reads LGHNA; CDR2 reads YSLEER. The CDR3 bases are TGCGCCAGCAGCCAGCGGACAGGGCGAAGCCTTGGCTACACCTTC. Encoded protein: CASSQRTGRSLGYTF.

This clone occurred a few times. This sequence joins TRBV28 and TRBJ2-5; D may be TRBD2 (5 bases). This CDR3 comprises 11 residues. V was shortened by 6 bases and J by 10 bases, with 12 bases between the two germline ends. Germline V lookup: CDR1 MDHEN, CDR2 SYDVKM. CDR3 in amino acids: CASRGPAGQYF. CDR3 nucleotides: TGTGCCAGCAGAGGGCCTGCGGGCCAGTACTTC.